A selection of T cell receptor beta chains follows, all from one sample in a study of T-cell reconstitution after alpha-beta-depleted transplantation in children. One entry per CDR3 protein, called by TCRdb with MiXCR from the PCR reads. Of approximately 590,000 distinct CDR3 sequences in the sample, 10% to 13% were seen once. The sequencing here drew on PBMCs from the stem cell graft donor, taken from the stem cell graft. Receptor source: a human donor who donated a stem cell graft to a child with acute myeloid leukemia. Each CDR3 is given with its conserved first and last residue. D genes are given only for firm matches. Clone size is shown for a subset of rows, as once, few, many or a class of expanded clone.

v_call,d_call,j_call,clone_size,cdr3_aa,cdr3_nt
TRBV28,.,TRBJ2-7,few,CASTKDQIYEQYF,TGTGCCAGCACCAAGGACCAGATCTACGAGCAGTACTTC
TRBV20-1,.,TRBJ2-1,.,CCARDPGKAATYNEQFF,TGCTGTGCAAGAGACCCTGGAAAAGCGGCCACCTACAATGAGCAGTTCTTC
TRBV4-3,.,TRBJ1-5,few,CASSQDKGNQPQHF,TGCGCCAGCAGCCAAGATAAAGGAAATCAGCCCCAGCATTTT
TRBV7-2,TRBD1,TRBJ1-6,few,CASSLSRQGGRNSPLHF,TGTGCCAGCAGCTTATCCCGACAGGGGGGGAGGAATTCACCCCTCCACTTT
TRBV20-1,.,TRBJ2-7,many,CSARVLTYEQYF,TGCAGTGCTAGAGTACTAACCTACGAGCAGTACTTC
TRBV7-8,.,TRBJ2-3,many,CASTPTDAGQHTQYF,TGTGCCAGCACCCCCACGGACGCAGGGCAACATACGCAGTATTTT
TRBV9,TRBD1,TRBJ2-1,few,CASSPTPDRAYNEQFF,TGTGCCAGCAGCCCCACCCCGGACAGGGCTTACAATGAGCAGTTCTTC
TRBV20-1,.,TRBJ2-5,many,CSARDVSGYQETQYF,TGCAGTGCTAGAGATGTGAGCGGGTACCAAGAGACCCAGTACTTC
TRBV19,TRBD1,TRBJ1-2,few,CASLDDRARGYTF,TGTGCCAGCTTAGACGACAGGGCACGTGGCTACACCTTC
TRBV29-1,.,TRBJ2-2,many,CSVGGSLGTGELFF,TGCAGCGTCGGTGGCTCCCTGGGGACCGGGGAGCTGTTTTTT
TRBV10-3,TRBD1,TRBJ2-7,.,CAGSLKSPGQGSYEQYF,TGTGCCGGTAGCCTTAAGAGCCCGGGACAGGGCTCCTACGAGCAGTACTTC
TRBV28,.,TRBJ2-4,few,CASSPGRLAKNIQYF,TGTGCCAGCAGTCCGGGACGTTTAGCCAAAAACATTCAGTACTTC
TRBV29-1,.,TRBJ2-1,many,CSVVGGSSYNEQFF,TGCAGCGTTGTAGGAGGGAGTTCCTACAATGAGCAGTTCTTC
TRBV12-3/TRBV12-4,TRBD1,TRBJ1-5,many,CASSLDRGDQPQHF,TGTGCCAGCAGTTTAGACAGGGGAGATCAGCCCCAGCATTTT
TRBV15,.,TRBJ2-7,.,CATSRDGGGSGALEQYF,TGTGCCACCAGCAGAGATGGGGGCGGGTCGGGGGCCCTCGAGCAGTACTTC
TRBV20-1,.,TRBJ2-1,few,CSARVEGVSNEQFF,TGCAGTGCTAGAGTAGAAGGGGTTAGCAATGAGCAGTTCTTC
TRBV6-5,.,TRBJ2-1,many,CASSYSLGRNEQFF,TGTGCCAGCAGTTACTCACTTGGGCGGAATGAGCAGTTCTTC
TRBV5-6,.,TRBJ2-3,many,CASSLEQGPMRDTQYF,TGTGCCAGCAGCTTGGAACAGGGCCCTATGAGGGATACGCAGTATTTT
TRBV3-1,TRBD2,TRBJ2-1,many,CASRLVGRGRRGNEQFF,TGTGCCAGCAGACTAGTAGGACGCGGGAGAAGAGGGAATGAGCAGTTCTTC
TRBV7-2,.,TRBJ2-1,.,CASSSFFSEYNEQFF,TGTGCCAGCAGCTCGTTTTTTAGCGAGTACAATGAGCAGTTCTTC
TRBV7-8,.,TRBJ2-2,.,CASSLDGSGNTGELFF,TGTGCCAGCAGCTTAGACGGGAGCGGTAACACCGGGGAGCTGTTTTTT
TRBV5-5,TRBD1,TRBJ1-2,few,CASRVQGPYGYTF,TGTGCCAGCAGGGTACAGGGGCCCTATGGCTACACCTTC
TRBV20-1,.,TRBJ2-1,few,CSARTRGGPLGEQFF,TGCAGTGCTAGGACGCGTGGCGGACCGTTGGGTGAGCAGTTCTTC
TRBV6-1,TRBD1,TRBJ2-7,few,CASSRGQGLIEQYF,TGTGCCAGCAGCCGGGGACAGGGGCTAATCGAGCAGTACTTC
TRBV25-1,TRBD1,TRBJ1-1,few,CASCGTVNTEAFF,TGTGCCAGCTGCGGGACAGTGAACACTGAAGCTTTCTTT
TRBV6-5,.,TRBJ1-5,many,CASSYSRGDQPQHF,TGTGCCAGCAGTTACTCGAGGGGTGACCAGCCCCAGCATTTT
TRBV12-3/TRBV12-4,.,TRBJ1-1,many,CASRSRKRGNTEAFF,TGTGCCAGCAGGTCCCGGAAACGGGGCAATACTGAAGCTTTCTTT
TRBV29-1,.,TRBJ2-2,many,CSVVAQPNTGELFF,TGCAGCGTTGTAGCACAGCCCAACACCGGGGAGCTGTTTTTT